The clone carrying this TCR beta chain was seen many times. Germline CDR1 MNHEY, CDR2 SVGEGT. V lost 5 bases and J lost 1, with 14 bases in between. CDR3 size: 15 residues. As originally analysed: Counts of nucleated cells, estimated from reference gene primer amplification, were obtained. Sequencing used immunoSEQ multiplex PCR; TCRdb keeps in-frame clones, though not all of them. V, J and clone size reflect that table, while D and trimming were determined from the DNA. The data hold around 160,000 clones, with almost 85% observed a single time. This sample is drawn from a study of blood T cell repertoires in COVID-19. About the research overall: Samples representing acute and convalescent COVID-19 were sourced from the United States, Italy and Spain. The analysed material was cDNA or gDNA that came from T cells, B-cell-depleted T cells, or PBMCs.

Input material: peripheral blood. The chain employs TRBV6-2 or TRBV6-3 and TRBJ1-2; TRBD1 is a possible D gene (5 bases). This sequence originates from a human donor with acute or convalescent COVID-19. The donor label of this sample is uncertain. CDR3 amino acids: CASSPAGGVNYGYTF. CDR3 DNA sequence: TGTGCCAGCAGTCCGGCGGGGGGAGTTAACTATGGCTACACCTTC.